The entry below describes one T cell receptor (beta chain). The antigen remains undetermined. Produced via immunoSEQ multiplex PCR; TCRdb's table is partial and in-frame only. Of tens of thousands of clones listed, over 70% are singletons. This sample stems from a study of T cell responses to AZD1222 COVID-19 vaccine. Points from the study as a whole: Clonal diversity may have been underestimated, and the donors were mostly white British, with more females than males.

Trimming cost V 7 bases and J 5 bases, with 15 bases left between them. The germline CDR1 and CDR2 sequences are SGHDN and FVKESK. The CDR3 is 14 amino acids. The chain is built from TRBV14 and TRBJ2-1, with D hard to call. This clonotype originated in an adult who received the AZD1222 COVID-19 vaccine. The starting material was peripheral blood, obtained 28 days after the second AZD1222 dose. CDR3 in amino acids: CASTLWAGDNEQFF. The CDR3 coding sequence is TGTGCCAGCACCTTGTGGGCAGGTGACAATGAGCAGTTCTTC. Combining the CDR3 with reference TRBV14 and TRBJ2-1 gives the whole variable domain EAGVTQFPSHSVIEKGQTVTLRCDPISGHDNLYWYRRVMGKEIKFLLHFVKESKQDESGMPNNRFLAERTGGTYSTLKVQPAELEDSGVYFCASTLWAGDNEQFFGPGTRLTVL.